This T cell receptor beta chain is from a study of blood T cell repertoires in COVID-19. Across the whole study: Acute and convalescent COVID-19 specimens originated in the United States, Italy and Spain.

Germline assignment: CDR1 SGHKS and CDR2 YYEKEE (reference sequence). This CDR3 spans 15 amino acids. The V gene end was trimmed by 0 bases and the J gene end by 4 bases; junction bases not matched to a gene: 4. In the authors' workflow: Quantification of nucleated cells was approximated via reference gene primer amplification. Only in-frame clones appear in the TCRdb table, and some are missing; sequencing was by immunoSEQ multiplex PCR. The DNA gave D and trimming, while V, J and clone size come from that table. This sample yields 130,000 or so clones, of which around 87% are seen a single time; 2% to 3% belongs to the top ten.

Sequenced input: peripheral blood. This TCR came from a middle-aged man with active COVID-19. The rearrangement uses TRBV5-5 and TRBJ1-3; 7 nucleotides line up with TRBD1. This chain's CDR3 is CASSLEQGKGNTIYF. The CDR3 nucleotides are TGTGCCAGCAGCTTGGAACAGGGGAAAGGAAACACCATATATTTT.